These 22 T cell receptor beta chains originate from one sample sequenced in a study of graft-versus-host responses after intestinal transplantation. Clones were read by immunoSEQ multiplex PCR, and TCRdb kept only the in-frame ones, dropping some. The data show 4,500 to 6,000 clones, 70% to 85% seen once. The sample consisted of PBMCs, taken almost 330 days after intestinal transplant. These receptor sequences come from a human patient who received an intestinal transplant, so some T cells may come from the graft donor.

The V and J genes are TRBV7-2 and TRBJ1-2, with D unclear. V lost 3 bases and J lost 5, with 16 bases in between. Per the germline V gene, CDR1 is SGHTA and CDR2 is FQGNSA. This CDR3 contains 15 residues. CDR3 nucleotides: TGTGCCAGCAGCTTTCGTACTGGCAGGCCTTATGGCTACACCTTC. This sequence encodes CASSFRTGRPYGYTF.

This clone is large by share. The rearrangement uses TRBV7-9 and TRBJ2-7; 7 nucleotides match TRBD1. Germline lookup yields CDR1 SEHNR and CDR2 FQNEAQ (reference sequence). J lost 6 bases, V lost 0 bases, and 8 bases had no gene match. The CDR3 length is 15 residues. The CDR3, as DNA: TGTGCCAGCAGCTTAGCAGAGGGACAGCTGATCGAGCAGTACTTC. This gives the protein CASSLAEGQLIEQYF.

The CDR3 loop is CASSSQTSGGYNEQFF. The CDR3 DNA sequence: TGTGCCAGCAGCTCCCAGACTAGCGGGGGTTACAATGAGCAGTTCTTC. The V call is TRBV7-8, the J call TRBJ2-1; 12 nucleotides align to TRBD2. Germline CDR1 and CDR2: SGHVS and FQNEAQ. Losses at the gene ends were 4 bases for V and 4 bases for J; bases not matched to a gene: 5. CDR3 length: 16 amino acids.

The chain uses TRBV4-3 and TRBJ2-1, with 9 positions matching TRBD2. The CDR3 covers 16 residues. Germline CDR1 reads LGHNA; CDR2 reads YSLEER. The V gene end was trimmed by 4 bases and the J gene end by 3 bases; junction bases not matched to a gene: 7. The CDR3 reads CASSPLSSGDYNEQFF. The CDR3 DNA reads TGCGCCAGCAGCCCGCTCTCTAGCGGGGACTACAATGAGCAGTTCTTC.

This rearrangement joins TRBV6-6 to TRBJ2-7; no definite D call. This CDR3 region has 13 residues. V was clipped by 8 bases and J by 6 bases, with 17 bases between them. The germline gives CDR1 MNHNY, CDR2 SVGAGI (reference sequence). CDR3 in DNA: TGTGCCAGCGCGTCGGGCAGACCTCCCGAGCAGTACTTC. It is translated as CASASGRPPEQYF.

This sequence joins TRBV6-5 and TRBJ1-2; D remains ambiguous. CDR1 is MNHEY, CDR2 SVGAGI, per germline. This CDR3 has 15 amino acids. V lost 3 bases, J lost 0 bases, and 11 bases lay in between. As DNA, the CDR3 is TGTGCCAGCAGTTATGGTTCCTATGCTAACTATGGCTACACCTTC. Protein sequence: CASSYGSYANYGYTF.

This clone is classed as large. This rearrangement joins TRBV11-3 to TRBJ2-7; D not resolved. Trimming shortened V by 4 bases and J by 2 bases, and 0 bases separated the two germline ends. From germline, CDR1 is SGHNT and CDR2 YENEEA. This CDR3 is built from 10 residues. The CDR3 DNA reads TGTGCCAGCAGCTCCTACGAGCAGTACTTC. This gives the protein CASSSYEQYF.

The V gene is TRBV6-1, the J gene TRBJ2-5; 14 bases align to TRBD2. Germline-derived CDR1 and CDR2 are MNHNS and SASEGT. CDR3 length equals 15 residues. With 4 bases clipped from V and 2 bases from J, the junction kept 0 bases outside the gene matches. CDR3 nucleotide sequence: TGTGCCAGCAGTGGACTAGCGGGGGGGCAAGAGACCCAGTACTTC. This translates into CASSGLAGGQETQYF.

The J gene is TRBJ2-5, the V gene TRBV10-3; tentatively, D is TRBD1 or TRBD2 (7 bases each). Trimming shortened V by 5 bases and J by 1 base, and 20 bases separated the two germline ends. Germline-derived CDR1 and CDR2 are ENHRY and SYGVKD. CDR3 length: 17 residues. CDR3 residues: CAISSGRGTAVQETQYF. CDR3 nucleotide sequence: TGTGCCATCAGTAGTGGGAGGGGGACAGCGGTCCAAGAGACCCAGTACTTC.

The gene calls are TRBV6-4 and TRBJ2-3; 8 bases are shared with TRBD2. Trimming cost V 0 bases and J 1 base; bases outside gene matches: 0. The CDR3 loop spans 15 amino acids. The germline gives CDR1 MRHNA, CDR2 SNTAGT. The CDR3 sequence: CASSDSRGGTDTQYF. The CDR3 DNA is TGTGCCAGCAGTGACTCGCGGGGGGGCACAGATACGCAGTATTTT.

V usage is TRBV19 and J usage is TRBJ2-1; the D gene is possibly TRBD2 (5 bases). Between the trimmed V and J ends, which lost 6 bases and 1 base, there was a span of 13 bases. The CDR3 extends over 15 amino acids. The germline V gene encodes CDR1 LNHDA and CDR2 SQIVND (reference sequence). DNA of the CDR3: TGTGCCAGTAGCTCAGCGGCCATATCCTACAATGAGCAGTTCTTC. The encoded protein is CASSSAAISYNEQFF.

V gene TRBV9 combines with J gene TRBJ1-2; no clear D. V dropped 0 bases and J dropped 1 base, with 4 bases sitting between them. Germline CDR1 is SGDLS and CDR2 is YYNGEE. The CDR3 has 13 amino acids. The CDR3: CASSVGVNYGYTF. The CDR3 DNA reads TGTGCCAGCAGCGTAGGGGTTAACTATGGCTACACCTTC.

The V call is TRBV11-3, the J call TRBJ1-1; the D gene is possibly TRBD1 (6 bases). The CDR3 has 14 residues. Trimming removed 1 base at V and 11 bases at J, with 17 bases between. CDR1 is SGHNT, CDR2 YENEEA, per germline. CDR3 loop: CASSLVRDTGRAFF. As DNA, the CDR3 is TGTGCCAGCAGCTTAGTCAGGGACACAGGGCGGGCTTTCTTT.

The chain couples TRBV4-3 to TRBJ2-1, with 11 bases aligning to TRBD1. V lost 0 bases to trimming and J lost 6 bases; unmatched junction nucleotides: 4. The germline gives CDR1 LGHNA, CDR2 YSLEER. This CDR3 spans 16 amino acids. As DNA, the CDR3 is TGCGCCAGCAGCCAAGAAACCGGGACAGGGGGCAATGAGCAGTTCTTC. Its translation is CASSQETGTGGNEQFF.

The gene calls are TRBV4-3 and TRBJ1-2, with 10 bases matching TRBD1. Germline CDR1 reads LGHNA; CDR2 reads YSLEER. The V and J ends lost 4 bases and 5 bases, in that order; junction bases with no gene match: 13. This CDR3 has 17 residues. The CDR3 protein is CASSPGTGVFTPYGYTF. CDR3 in DNA: TGCGCCAGCAGCCCTGGGACAGGGGTCTTTACCCCTTATGGCTACACCTTC.

This chain joins TRBV7-9 and TRBJ1-2, with D perhaps matching TRBD1 (5 bases). The CDR3 is 15 amino acids. Looked up from germline, CDR1 is SEHNR and CDR2 is FQNEAQ (reference sequence). Trimming removed 5 bases from V and 2 bases from J, with 15 bases in between. The CDR3 DNA reads as TGTGCCAGCAGCCCGCCAAGACCAGGGAACTATGGCTACACCTTC. Protein: CASSPPRPGNYGYTF.

The table lists this clone with a few counts. Its ends do not fully match the called genes, so a read error is possible. The chain employs TRBV5-3 and TRBJ2-7; possibly TRBD1 for D (5 bases). TRBV5-3 has ORF status, its function being uncertain. The CDR3 is 14 amino acids. The CDR3 nucleotides read TGTGCCAGCAGCTTAAGGGGCGCAGACTACGAGCAGTACTTC. It translates to CASSLRGADYEQYF.

CDR3 in DNA: TGTGCCAGCAGCTTAGAGGGCAGACTGGGCACTGAAGCTTTCTTT. It encodes CASSLEGRLGTEAFF. The J gene is TRBJ1-1, the V gene TRBV11-2; D ambiguous. Germline V lookup: CDR1 SGHAT, CDR2 FQNNGV. The CDR3 has 15 amino acids. Trimming left V 0 bases short and J 4 bases short, with 12 bases between.

The V gene is TRBV5-8, the J gene TRBJ2-1, with 9 bases that match TRBD2. CDR3 length: 15 residues. Looked up from germline, CDR1 is SGHTS and CDR2 is YDEGEE. Trimming cost V 4 bases and J 4 bases; bases outside gene matches: 6. Written as DNA, the CDR3 is TGTGCCAGCAGCCTGCGGGGGGGCTCTTACAATGAGCAGTTCTTC. It specifies CASSLRGGSYNEQFF.

In its sample, this clone is large. Its ends do not fully match the called genes, so a read error is possible. The chain combines TRBV4-3 with TRBJ2-1; D might be TRBD1 (5 bases). CDR1 is LGHNA and CDR2 is YSLEER in the germline V gene. CDR3 size: 16 residues. CDR3 DNA: TGCGCCAGCAGTCAAGGGGCAGGTTTCACCTACAATGAGCAGTTCTTC. Protein: CASSQGAGFTYNEQFF.

This clone has more than one count but fewer than ten. The V gene is TRBV6-5, the J gene TRBJ1-1; possibly TRBD1 for D (6 bases). V dropped 2 bases and J dropped 1 base, with 8 bases sitting between them. The CDR3 has 14 amino acids. Germline assignment: CDR1 MNHEY and CDR2 SVGAGI. CDR3 coding DNA: TGTGCCAGCAGTTACGGGGGGCCGAACACTGAAGCTTTCTTT. It is translated as CASSYGGPNTEAFF.

J is TRBJ2-5 and V is TRBV19; the D is unclear. Per the germline V gene, CDR1 is LNHDA and CDR2 is SQIVND (reference sequence). The CDR3 spans 14 residues. The V and J ends lost 4 bases and 1 base respectively, with 10 bases between them. The CDR3 bases are TGTGCCAGTAGTAACGGCAGGCCCCAAGAGACCCAGTACTTC. It encodes CASSNGRPQETQYF. The variable domain in full, completed from reference TRBV19 and TRBJ2-5, reads DGGITQSPKYLFRKEGQNVTLSCEQNLNHDAMYWYRQDPGQGLRLIYYSQIVNDFQKGDIAEGYSVSREKKESFPLTVTSAQKNPTAFYLCASSNGRPQETQYFGPGTRLLVL.